This is a list of T cell receptor beta chains from one sample in a study of blood T cell repertoires in COVID-19. Measured with immunoSEQ multiplex PCR; TCRdb has only the in-frame clones, and not every one. The repertoire consists of roughly 250,000 clones, with around 84% occurring once and the leading ten covering less than 2%. Sequencing was performed on peripheral blood. Every receptor here comes from a woman aged 40 to 55 who had recovered from COVID-19. Each CDR3 is given with its conserved first and last residue. Each record gives: J gene, V gene, D gene, clone size, CDR3 protein. D genes are given only for firm matches. The size of a clone is reported for some rows only, either as once, few or many, or as a class for expanded clones.

TRBJ1-2	TRBV13	TRBD1	-	CASSSGQGQDGYTF
TRBJ2-7	TRBV11-3	TRBD1	-	CASSAGQGSYEQYF
TRBJ2-5	TRBV6-5	-	once	CASRMTFQETQYF
TRBJ2-6	TRBV6-1	-	-	CASSDRTPGANVLTF
TRBJ2-1	TRBV11-2	-	once	CASSLDLGANNEQFF
TRBJ1-5	TRBV30	-	-	CAWSATYQPQHF
TRBJ1-2	TRBV7-9	-	-	CASSFEQGGYGYTF
TRBJ2-5	TRBV2	-	-	CASSVQYQETQYF
TRBJ2-7	TRBV18	-	-	CASSSAAGYEQYF
TRBJ1-2	TRBV6-6	TRBD1	-	CASRQDRAGYTF
TRBJ2-2	TRBV7-2	TRBD1	-	CASSHRTGPWNGELFF
TRBJ2-1	TRBV7-9	-	-	CASSLAGLGAYNEQFF
TRBJ2-3	TRBV6-6	-	-	CASSYSRSDTQYF
TRBJ1-4	TRBV2	TRBD1	-	CASSEEWTGRKLFF
TRBJ2-5	TRBV13	TRBD1	-	CASSLGTGLVTQYF
TRBJ2-5	TRBV5-1	-	-	CASSTIPGEETQYF
TRBJ1-1	TRBV24-1	TRBD1	-	CATSEQGTAEAFF
TRBJ1-5	TRBV30	-	-	CAWSVQFTRGYQPQHF
TRBJ1-6	TRBV25-1	-	few	CASSEFTPGNSPLHF
TRBJ2-1	TRBV28	TRBD2	-	CASRPLPGTSGGAGYNEQFF
TRBJ2-7	TRBV30	TRBD2	-	CACTGTRVYEQYF
TRBJ2-5	TRBV7-2	-	-	CASSPWQGGETQYF
TRBJ2-7	TRBV5-1	TRBD2	once	CASSLVSSRTSRNEQYF
TRBJ2-7	TRBV2	-	few	CASNRAYEQYF
TRBJ2-7	TRBV27	-	-	CASSSNQNEQYF
TRBJ2-7	TRBV3-1/TRBV3-2	TRBD1	-	CASSLGTAPYEQYF
TRBJ2-1	TRBV19	TRBD2	-	CASSDSGGTYNEQFF
TRBJ1-2	TRBV30	TRBD1	-	CATTRQGLYGYTF
TRBJ2-3	TRBV5-6	-	-	CASSLFGVGDTQYF
TRBJ1-3	TRBV2	-	-	CASTFDSRNTIYF
TRBJ1-2	TRBV20-1	-	-	CSAHTQPGYTF
TRBJ2-3	TRBV19	TRBD2	-	CASSTTSGDTDTQYF
TRBJ2-3	TRBV7-9	-	-	CASSLGGLGTDTQYF
TRBJ2-7	TRBV20-1	-	-	CSAQVGGLRDF
TRBJ1-1	TRBV7-6	-	-	CASSLREGENTEAFF
TRBJ2-1	TRBV7-9	TRBD1	many	CASSPGTGGKNEQFF
TRBJ1-1	TRBV7-9	-	-	CASSPQGSSEAFF
TRBJ1-6	TRBV28	TRBD1	-	CASRSGQGDSPLHF
TRBJ2-7	TRBV2	-	-	CASQQGSYEQYF
TRBJ1-6	TRBV6-5	-	-	CASSYPGLPPLHF
TRBJ1-5	TRBV30	-	-	CAWSLQGNQPQHF
TRBJ1-2	TRBV5-1	-	-	CASSLAGTSGGYTF
TRBJ2-7	TRBV6-5	-	-	CASSYLLTGAYEQYF
TRBJ2-7	TRBV5-8	TRBD1	-	CASSLGTGYSYEQYF
TRBJ2-4	TRBV30	-	-	CAWSVLGALAKNIQYF
TRBJ1-6	TRBV28	-	-	CASVHTTPNNSPLHF
TRBJ2-2	TRBV5-1	TRBD1	-	CASSLEAGGNTGELFF
TRBJ2-1	TRBV9	-	-	CASSAQGNEQFF
TRBJ2-3	TRBV7-2	TRBD2	-	CASSPRVAGNTDTQYF
TRBJ2-7	TRBV28	-	-	CASSFSYEQYF
TRBJ1-2	TRBV28	TRBD1	-	CASSLGRGSDYGYTF
TRBJ2-3	TRBV7-8	TRBD1	-	CASSQTGQGATQYF
TRBJ1-1	TRBV6-1	-	-	CASSDLTEAFF
TRBJ1-1	TRBV5-1	TRBD1	-	CASSPRTGAGTEAFF
TRBJ2-7	TRBV5-1	TRBD2	-	CASSPLAGEASEQYF